These 4 T cell receptor beta chains were sequenced from one sample in a study of blood T cell repertoires in COVID-19. Profiling relied on immunoSEQ multiplex PCR, and the TCRdb table lists in-frame clones only, not all of them. The sample has 140,000 or so clones, about 90% seen once. The specimen sequenced was peripheral blood. The source of these receptors is a woman between 45 and 60 years old with acute or convalescent COVID-19.

V and J are TRBV5-1 and TRBJ2-3; tentative D call: TRBD2 (6 bases). The V and J ends lost 3 bases and 1 base respectively, with 15 bases between them. Germline loops: CDR1 SGHRS, CDR2 YFSETQ. This CDR3 has 16 residues. The CDR3 bases are TGCGCCAGCAGCTCGGGACTCCCTGGGCGCACAGATACGCAGTATTTT. Its protein is CASSSGLPGRTDTQYF.

CDR3 amino acids: CASSPFTEPEQFF. In nucleotides, the CDR3 is TGTGCCAGCTCACCATTTACAGAGCCTGAGCAGTTCTTC. The chain links TRBV18 to TRBJ2-1; D gene uncertain. This CDR3 spans 13 amino acids. The V gene lost 2 bases and the J gene lost 9 bases, with 11 bases spanning the gap. Germline V lookup: CDR1 KGHSH, CDR2 LQKENI.

The chain recombines TRBV20-1 with TRBJ2-1, with D possibly being TRBD2 (5 bases). This CDR3 region has 13 residues. The germline V gene has CDR1 DFQATT and CDR2 SNEGSKA (reference sequence). Trimming pared 3 bases from V and 5 bases from J, leaving 11 bases between. The DNA of the CDR3 is TGCAGTGCTAGTTCACTGAGGGACAATGAGCAGTTCTTC. It is translated as CSASSLRDNEQFF.

The V gene is TRBV9, the J gene TRBJ2-2; 8 bases are shared with TRBD2. The CDR3 is 16 residues long. Germline V gene sequence: CDR1 SGDLS, CDR2 YYNGEE. Losses at the gene ends were 0 bases for V and 1 base for J; bases not matched to a gene: 2. CDR3 in DNA: TGTGCCAGCAGCGTAGCGGGGGGGCAGAACACCGGGGAGCTGTTTTTT. This translates into CASSVAGGQNTGELFF.